This entry lists 8 T cell receptor beta chains sequenced from one sample in a study of cytomegalovirus exposure and HLA in healthy donors. Primers: 60 Vbeta forward and 13 Jbeta reverse. Generated by immunoSEQ multiplex PCR, the TCRdb table keeps only in-frame clones and is missing some. Recorded for this sample: over 65,000 clones. The sample taken for sequencing was PBMCs. These receptors were obtained from a man aged 30 to 39 in good health and CMV-seronegative.

This chain connects TRBV30 to TRBJ1-2; 7 bases map to TRBD1. The trim removed 0 bases at V and 4 bases at J, leaving 5 bases unmatched. Germline-derived CDR1 and CDR2 are GTSNPN and SVGIG (reference sequence). The CDR3 totals 14 residues. The CDR3, as DNA: TGTGCCTGGAGTGTACGAGACAGGGTCTATGGCTACACCTTC. It yields the protein CAWSVRDRVYGYTF.

The chain has TRBV5-1 and TRBJ2-7; D perhaps matches TRBD2 (5 bases). Trimming stripped 0 bases from V and 2 bases from J, with 12 bases between. CDR3 length: 15 amino acids. Germline V lookup: CDR1 SGHRS, CDR2 YFSETQ. The CDR3 DNA reads TGCGCCAGCAGCTTGGTTCCCGGGATCCCCTACGAGCAGTACTTC. It is translated as CASSLVPGIPYEQYF.

Concerning this clone itself: Other DNA sequences of this sample code for an identical CDR3. The chain combines TRBV29-1 with TRBJ2-5, with TRBD2 matching 7 bases. This CDR3 region has 12 residues. In germline, CDR1 is SQVTM, CDR2 ANQGSEA. V gave up 4 bases and J gave up 2 bases; unmatched junction bases: 1. The CDR3 loop reads CSVVGLQETQYF. CDR3 bases: TGCAGCGTTGTGGGACTACAAGAGACCCAGTACTTC.

The chain is built from TRBV5-4 and TRBJ2-5; TRBD2 aligns across 11 bases. CDR1 SGHNT and CDR2 YYREEE come from the germline V gene (reference sequence). The CDR3 is 15 amino acids. With 4 bases clipped from V and 3 bases from J, the junction kept 5 bases outside the gene matches. CDR3 region: CASSLAGGLKETQYF. The CDR3 DNA reads TGTGCCAGCAGCCTAGCGGGGGGCCTGAAAGAGACCCAGTACTTC.

The V gene is TRBV28, the J gene TRBJ2-1; maybe TRBD2 (6 bases). Trimming pared 5 bases from V and 8 bases from J, leaving 25 bases between. This CDR3 is 17 amino acids long. The germline V gene has CDR1 MDHEN and CDR2 SYDVKM. CDR3 DNA: TGTGCCAGCAGTCCCCCCATGTGGGGCGGGAATGAAGATGAGCAGTTCTTC. Translating gives CASSPPMWGGNEDEQFF.

The chain couples TRBV5-4 to TRBJ2-5; maybe TRBD2 (6 bases). The CDR3 loop spans 14 amino acids. The V gene lost 4 bases and the J gene lost 2 bases, with 12 bases spanning the gap. Germline lookup yields CDR1 SGHNT and CDR2 YYREEE (reference sequence). As DNA, the CDR3 is TGTGCCAGCAGCCCTCCGGGACTGCAAGAGACCCAGTACTTC. This encodes CASSPPGLQETQYF.

The chain carries TRBV29-1 and TRBJ2-1, with TRBD2 identical over 12 bases. Germline trimming cut 6 bases from V and 9 bases from J; bases unmatched to any gene: 9. Germline loops: CDR1 SQVTM, CDR2 ANQGSEA. This CDR3 has 14 amino acids. The CDR3 loop is CSVGTSGHLGEQFF. The CDR3 DNA sequence: TGCAGCGTGGGGACTAGCGGGCACCTTGGTGAGCAGTTCTTC.

The chain recombines TRBV5-1 with TRBJ2-7; 14 bases agree with TRBD2. The V gene end was trimmed by 3 bases and the J gene end by 2 bases; junction bases not matched to a gene: 4. The CDR3 totals 16 residues. CDR1 and CDR2 (germline): SGHRS, YFSETQ. The DNA of the CDR3 is TGCGCCAGCAGCTCCGGACTAGCGGGGGGCACCTACGAGCAGTACTTC. This sequence encodes CASSSGLAGGTYEQYF.